Here is one TCR beta chain with its context. The antigen remains unidentified. The sample originates from a study of PD-1 blockade in classical Hodgkin lymphoma. Brentuximab vedotin exposure varied among the patients, all of whom had relapsed after autologous stem cell transplantation. Classifying best responses yielded complete response, partial response or progressive disease. Generated by immunoSEQ multiplex PCR, the TCRdb table keeps only in-frame clones and is missing some. The sample holds tens of thousands of clones, 55% to 75% seen once. Study observations and caveats: Complete responders' diversity at baseline resembled that of newly diagnosed patients. With CD4+ cells, TCR diversity rose significantly by C4D1, but not with CD8+ cells. Causes of the repertoire differences remain undefined, possibly disease activity or prior therapy.

Germline V CDR1 and CDR2: MNHEY, SVGAGI. This CDR3 region has 14 residues. Trimming removed 6 bases from V and 1 base from J, with 13 bases in between. This material consisted of peripheral blood mononuclear cells (PBMCs), taken before the second cycle of nivolumab. This sequence originates from a human donor with classical Hodgkin lymphoma. This chain connects TRBV6-5 to TRBJ2-7; D is ambiguous. CDR3 bases: TGTGCCAGCAGCCACCGGATAGTTTCCTACGAGCAGTACTTC. Its translation is CASSHRIVSYEQYF.